The 11 T cell receptor beta chains below were found in one sample sequenced in a study of tumor T cells in aggressive B-cell lymphoma. Only in-frame clones appear in the TCRdb table, and some are missing; sequencing was by immunoSEQ multiplex PCR. The top ten clones hold 3% to 3.5% of a sample with about 11,000 clones, nearly 95% of them seen once. Sequenced sample: tumor tissue. These receptors were taken from an adult with diffuse large B cell lymphoma.

This clone was seen more than once but under ten times. The chain employs TRBV7-9 and TRBJ1-4; D possibly corresponds to TRBD1 (6 bases). The germline CDR1 and CDR2 sequences are SEHNR and FQNEAQ (reference sequence). V dropped 3 bases and J dropped 2 bases, with 10 bases sitting between them. The CDR3 length is 15 residues. This CDR3 is CASSFQGLTNEKLFF. For the CDR3, the DNA is TGTGCCAGCAGCTTTCAGGGGTTGACTAATGAAAAACTGTTTTTT.

The V and J genes are TRBV19 and TRBJ1-5; tentative D call: TRBD1 (5 bases). The CDR3 is 14 residues long. The germline V gene encodes CDR1 LNHDA and CDR2 SQIVND (reference sequence). The V and J ends lost 8 bases and 5 bases respectively, with 16 bases between them. The DNA of the CDR3 is TGTGCCAGTCTCCGTGCCGGGGGGGATCAGCCCCAGCATTTT. It is translated as CASLRAGGDQPQHF.

The rearrangement links TRBV10-3 to TRBJ1-1; 11 bases fit TRBD1. Per the germline V gene, CDR1 is ENHRY and CDR2 is SYGVKD. The CDR3 totals 15 residues. With V trimmed by 0 bases and J by 4 bases, 1 base remained unmatched. This chain's CDR3 is CAISESGTGGTEAFF. CDR3 bases: TGTGCCATCAGTGAGTCCGGGACAGGGGGCACTGAAGCTTTCTTT.

This chain uses TRBV7-9 with TRBJ1-2; D is unclear. The ends were cut back, 6 bases at V and 5 bases at J, with 22 bases in the middle. CDR1 and CDR2 from the germline V gene are SEHNR and FQNEAQ (reference sequence). This CDR3 comprises 16 residues. CDR3 protein: CASSLSGEGREYGYTF. CDR3 DNA sequence: TGTGCCAGCAGTCTTTCTGGGGAGGGAAGGGAATATGGCTACACCTTC. Together with reference TRBV7-9 and TRBJ1-2, the CDR3 gives the full variable domain: DTGVSQNPRHKITKRGQNVTFRCDPISEHNRLYWYRQTLGQGPEFLTYFQNEAQLEKSRLLSDRFSAERPKGSFSTLEIQRTEQGDSAMYLCASSLSGEGREYGYTFGSGTRLTVV.

The chain has TRBV5-1 and TRBJ2-7; 9 nucleotides align to TRBD1. The CDR3 contains 15 residues. V lost 4 bases, J lost 3 bases, and 8 bases stayed unmatched. Germline assignment: CDR1 SGHRS and CDR2 YFSETQ. The CDR3 reads CASSPGQGIHYEQYF. The CDR3 nucleotides read TGCGCCAGCAGCCCCGGACAGGGGATCCACTACGAGCAGTACTTC.

V is TRBV5-6 and J is TRBJ2-1; TRBD1 is a possible D gene (6 bases). This CDR3 region has 16 residues. Trimming removed 3 bases from V and 3 bases from J, with 16 bases in between. The germline gives CDR1 SGHDT, CDR2 YYEEEE. In nucleotides, the CDR3 is TGTGCCAGCAGCTCGTGGGACACCCTTTACTACAATGAGCAGTTCTTC. Protein: CASSSWDTLYYNEQFF.

The gene calls are TRBV15 and TRBJ1-4; D is unresolved. The germline CDR1 and CDR2 sequences are LNHNV and YYDKDF (reference sequence). The CDR3 is made up of 16 amino acids. Trimming removed 0 bases at V and 3 bases at J, with 11 bases between. The CDR3 nucleotides read TGTGCCACCAGCAGAGATCTTGCGGCGGCTAATGAAAAACTGTTTTTT. Its translation is CATSRDLAAANEKLFF. Filled out from reference TRBV15 and TRBJ1-4, the complete variable domain reads DAMVIQNPRYQVTQFGKPVTLSCSQTLNHNVMYWYQQKSSQAPKLLFHYYDKDFNNEADTPDNFQSRRPNTSFCFLDIRSPGLGDTAMYLCATSRDLAAANEKLFFGSGTQLSVL.

The genes are TRBV7-2 and TRBJ2-7, with D possibly TRBD1 on 5 matching bases. Germline V gives CDR1 SGHTA, CDR2 FQGNSA. CDR3 length: 13 residues. Trimming took 5 bases from V and 3 from J, leaving 11 bases between them. The CDR3 nucleotides are TGTGCCAGCAGCCGTGAGACAGACTACGAGCAGTACTTC. As protein: CASSRETDYEQYF.

This rearrangement joins TRBV29-1 to TRBJ1-2; unclear D gene. V was cut by 6 bases and J by 1 base, with 6 bases left in between. Germline-derived CDR1 and CDR2 are SQVTM and ANQGSEA. The CDR3 extends over 11 amino acids. The CDR3 DNA sequence: TGCAGCGTGGCGGGTAACTATGGCTACACCTTC. The encoded protein is CSVAGNYGYTF.

This chain joins TRBV6-6 and TRBJ2-1; no clear D gene. The CDR3 runs 13 residues. From germline, CDR1 is MNHNY and CDR2 SVGAGI (reference sequence). V was clipped by 2 bases and J by 0 bases, with 2 bases between them. The CDR3 here is CASSYLSYNEQFF. CDR3 bases: TGTGCCAGCAGTTACCTCTCCTACAATGAGCAGTTCTTC.

The chain joins TRBV11-2 to TRBJ1-1; a possible D gene is TRBD1 (5 bases). In germline, CDR1 is SGHAT, CDR2 FQNNGV. The CDR3 extends over 14 amino acids. V gave up 0 bases and J gave up 6 bases, with 11 bases separating them. DNA for the CDR3: TGTGCCAGCAGCTTAGACCGGGGGGGTTCTGAAGCTTTCTTT. Protein sequence: CASSLDRGGSEAFF. Supplemented by reference TRBV11-2 and TRBJ1-1, the full variable domain reads EAGVAQSPRYKIIEKRQSVAFWCNPISGHATLYWYQQILGQGPKLLIQFQNNGVVDDSQLPKDRFSAERLKGVDSTLKIQPAKLEDSAVYLCASSLDRGGSEAFFGQGTRLTVV.